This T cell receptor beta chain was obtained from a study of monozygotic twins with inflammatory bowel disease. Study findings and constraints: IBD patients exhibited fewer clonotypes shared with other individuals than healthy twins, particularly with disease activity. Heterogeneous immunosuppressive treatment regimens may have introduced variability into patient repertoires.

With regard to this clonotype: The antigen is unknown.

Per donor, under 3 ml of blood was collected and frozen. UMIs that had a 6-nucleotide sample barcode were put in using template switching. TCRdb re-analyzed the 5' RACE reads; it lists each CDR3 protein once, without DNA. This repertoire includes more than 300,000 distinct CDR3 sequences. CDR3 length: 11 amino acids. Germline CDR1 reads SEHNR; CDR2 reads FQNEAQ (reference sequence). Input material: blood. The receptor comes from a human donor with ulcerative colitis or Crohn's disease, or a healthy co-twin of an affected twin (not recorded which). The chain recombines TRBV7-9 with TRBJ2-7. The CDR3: CASSIHYEQYF.